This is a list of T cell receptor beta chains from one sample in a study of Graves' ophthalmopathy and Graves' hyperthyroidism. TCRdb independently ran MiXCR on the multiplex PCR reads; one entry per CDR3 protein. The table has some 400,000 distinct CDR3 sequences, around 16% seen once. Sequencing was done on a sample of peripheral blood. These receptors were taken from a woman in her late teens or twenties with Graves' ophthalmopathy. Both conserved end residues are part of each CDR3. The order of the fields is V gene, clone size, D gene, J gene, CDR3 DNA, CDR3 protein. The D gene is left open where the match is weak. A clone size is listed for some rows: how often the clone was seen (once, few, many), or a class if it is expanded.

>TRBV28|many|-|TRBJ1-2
TGTGCCAGCAGTCCACGAGGACGGGTATATGGCTACACCTTC
CASSPRGRVYGYTF
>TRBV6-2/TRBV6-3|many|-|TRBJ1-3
TGTGCCAGCAGAATCTCCGGGCTTGGAAACACCATATATTTT
CASRISGLGNTIYF
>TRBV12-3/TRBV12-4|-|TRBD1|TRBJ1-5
TGTGCCAGCAGTGAACACAGGGGAAACAATCAGCCCCAGCATTTT
CASSEHRGNNQPQHF
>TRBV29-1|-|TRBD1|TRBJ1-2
TGCAGCGTCGAGACAGGGTGGGACTATGGCTACACCTTC
CSVETGWDYGYTF
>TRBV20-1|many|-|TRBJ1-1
TGCAGTGCTAGAGATGGGGGGCGGGAGTTT
CSARDGGREF
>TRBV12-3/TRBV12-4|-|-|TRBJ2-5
TGTGCCAGCAGTTCACCCGGGACACCCGAGTCCCAGTACTTC
CASSSPGTPESQYF
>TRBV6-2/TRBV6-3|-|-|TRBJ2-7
TGTGCCAGCAGCCGTACCATCCACGAGCAGTACTTC
CASSRTIHEQYF
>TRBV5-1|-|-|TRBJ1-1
TGCGCCAGCAGCTTGAGGTTGGCGAACACTGAAGCTTTCTTT
CASSLRLANTEAFF
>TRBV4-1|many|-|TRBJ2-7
TGCGCCAGCAGCCAATCTGGGAAGGGAGATTACGAGCAGTACTTC
CASSQSGKGDYEQYF
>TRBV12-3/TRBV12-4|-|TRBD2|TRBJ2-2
TGTGCCAGCAGTTTAGTTGCGCTAGCGGGAGGCGGGGAGCTGTTTTTT
CASSLVALAGGGELFF
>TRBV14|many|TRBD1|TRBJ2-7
TGTGCCAGCAGCCCCATCGAGACAGGGCGGTCCTACGAGCAGTACTTC
CASSPIETGRSYEQYF
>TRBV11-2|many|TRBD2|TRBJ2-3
TGTGCCAGCAACCCCGGGGGAGGGCGCACAGATACGCAGTATTTT
CASNPGGGRTDTQYF
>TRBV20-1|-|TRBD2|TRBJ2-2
TGCAGTGCTAGAGACCCACGCGCGGGAGACACCGGGGAGCTGTTTTTT
CSARDPRAGDTGELFF
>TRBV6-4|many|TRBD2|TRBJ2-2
TGTGCCAGCCGCGGACTAGCAGCCACCGGGGAGCTGTTTTTT
CASRGLAATGELFF
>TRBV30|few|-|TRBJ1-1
TGTGCCTGGACCGATAGTCGGCAGGGAGAAGCTTTCTTT
CAWTDSRQGEAFF
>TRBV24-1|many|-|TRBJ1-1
TGTGCCACCAGTGATTCCGTCGGGAACACTGAAGCTTTCTTT
CATSDSVGNTEAFF
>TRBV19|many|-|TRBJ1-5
TGTGCCAGTAGTATAGGGAGGGGCGCAGGTCAGCCCCAGCATTTT
CASSIGRGAGQPQHF
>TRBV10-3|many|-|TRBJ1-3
TGTGCCATCAGGACAGAGGATCCTGGAAACACCATATATTTT
CAIRTEDPGNTIYF
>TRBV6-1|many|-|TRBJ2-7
TGTGCCAGCAGGGAACGAGGCAGAACCTACGAGCAGTACTTC
CASRERGRTYEQYF
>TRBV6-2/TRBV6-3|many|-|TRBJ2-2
TGTGCCAGTCTGCACGACGGGGAGCTGTTTTTT
CASLHDGELFF
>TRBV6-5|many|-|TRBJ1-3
TGTGCCAGCAGACTCGGGGGGGACACCATATATTTT
CASRLGGDTIYF
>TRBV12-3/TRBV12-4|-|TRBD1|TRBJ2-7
TGTGCCAGCAGCACCACAGGGGTGGATAGTTCGGAGCAGTACTTC
CASSTTGVDSSEQYF
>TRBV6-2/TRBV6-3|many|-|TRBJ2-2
TGTGCCAGCAGTAGCCGGTCAGGGCCGGACACCGGGGAGCTGTTTTTT
CASSSRSGPDTGELFF
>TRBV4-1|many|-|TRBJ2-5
TGCGCCAGCAGCCAAGATGCCAAATTCCAAGAGACCCAGTACTTC
CASSQDAKFQETQYF
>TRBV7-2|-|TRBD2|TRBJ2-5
TGTGCCAGCAGGGCGGGAGGAGGGGGAATCCAAGAGACCCAGTACTTC
CASRAGGGGIQETQYF
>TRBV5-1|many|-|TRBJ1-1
TGCGCCAGCAGCTTGTCGCACGACCGGGCGGCTTTCTTT
CASSLSHDRAAFF
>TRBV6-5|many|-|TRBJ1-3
TGTGCGATTCGAGACCCCCCTGGAAACACCATATATTTT
CAIRDPPGNTIYF
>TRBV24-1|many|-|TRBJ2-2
TGTGCCACTTCCGAGGTCGGGGAGCTGTTTTTT
CATSEVGELFF
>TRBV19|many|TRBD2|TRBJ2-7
TGTGCCAGTAGTATTGGCGGAGCGGGACCCTACGAGCAGTACTTC
CASSIGGAGPYEQYF
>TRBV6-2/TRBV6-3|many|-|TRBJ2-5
TGTGCCAGCAGTTACTCGAGTAGGGGAGAGACCCAGTACTTC
CASSYSSRGETQYF
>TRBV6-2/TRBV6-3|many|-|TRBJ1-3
TGTGCCAGCAGTTACTCTAATTTTGGATCGGACACCATATATTTT
CASSYSNFGSDTIYF
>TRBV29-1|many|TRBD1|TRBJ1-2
TGCAGCGTAGGGACAGGGGAGGGCTACACCTTC
CSVGTGEGYTF
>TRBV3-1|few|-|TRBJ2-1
TGTGCCAGCAGCCAAGCCGCTGTCAATGAGCAGTTCTTC
CASSQAAVNEQFF
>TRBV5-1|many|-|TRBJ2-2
TGCGCCAGCCCTCCCTGGGGGATCACCGGGGAGCTGTTTTTT
CASPPWGITGELFF
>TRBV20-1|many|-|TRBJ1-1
TGCAGTGCTAGAGATTCCACTGAAGCTTTCTTT
CSARDSTEAFF
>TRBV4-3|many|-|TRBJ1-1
TGCGCCAGCAGCCATCAGGGTGTGGGAAACACTGAAGCTTTCTTT
CASSHQGVGNTEAFF
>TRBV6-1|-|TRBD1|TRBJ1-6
TGTGCCAGCAGTGTCGGGACAGCCGATAATTCACCCCTCCACTTT
CASSVGTADNSPLHF
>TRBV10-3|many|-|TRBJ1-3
TGTGCCATCAGTGGGTCGGGACCGGACTCTGGAAACACCATATATTTT
CAISGSGPDSGNTIYF
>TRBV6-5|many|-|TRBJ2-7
TGTGCCAGTGGCGGAGAGACCTACGAGCAGTACTTC
CASGGETYEQYF
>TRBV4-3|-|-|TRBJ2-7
TGCGCCAGCAGCCTCGGGACATCCGATGATGAGCAGTACTTC
CASSLGTSDDEQYF
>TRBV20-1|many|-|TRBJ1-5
TGCAGTGCCGCGGACAAGGGGAATCAGCCCCAGCATTTT
CSAADKGNQPQHF
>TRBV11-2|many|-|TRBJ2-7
TGTGCCAGCAGCTTAGAAGTGGTTACCTACGAGCAGTACTTC
CASSLEVVTYEQYF
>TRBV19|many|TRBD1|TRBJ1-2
TGTGCCAGTAGTGCCTCGGGACAGGGACTGATGTGGTATGGCTACACCTTC
CASSASGQGLMWYGYTF
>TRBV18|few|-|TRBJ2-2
TGTGCCAGCTCACCCTCTACGGGGCCCACCGGGGAGCTGTTTTTT
CASSPSTGPTGELFF
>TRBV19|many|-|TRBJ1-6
TGTGCCAGTAGTTCCCGTGCGGCGTCCAATTCACCCCTCCACTTT
CASSSRAASNSPLHF
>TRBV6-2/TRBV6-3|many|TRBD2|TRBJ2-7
TGTGCCAGCAGTACTAGCGCCCTACCCTACGAGCAGTACTTC
CASSTSALPYEQYF
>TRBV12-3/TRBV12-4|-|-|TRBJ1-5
TGTGCCAGCAGTTTAGTGTATAGCAATCAGCCCCAGCATTTT
CASSLVYSNQPQHF
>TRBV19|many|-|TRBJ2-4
TGTGCCAGTAGTATAGAAGGTTTAGGAGGGGCCAAAAACATTCAGTACTTC
CASSIEGLGGAKNIQYF
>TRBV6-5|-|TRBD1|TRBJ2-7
TGTGCCAGCAGTTACTCGGGACAGGAGCAGTACGAGCAGTACTTC
CASSYSGQEQYEQYF
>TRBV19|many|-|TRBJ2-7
TGTGCCACCCAAAGGGGGGACGGATACGAGCAGTACTTC
CATQRGDGYEQYF
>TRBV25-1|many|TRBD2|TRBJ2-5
TGTGCCAGCAGTGAGCTAGCGGGAGGGTTAGAGACCCAGTACTTC
CASSELAGGLETQYF
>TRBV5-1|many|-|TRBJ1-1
TGCGCCAGCAGCTCGGGCCCGCTCGGGGCTGAAGCTTTCTTT
CASSSGPLGAEAFF
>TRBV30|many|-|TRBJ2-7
TGTGCCTGGAGTGCCGGACATAACTACGAGCAGTACTTC
CAWSAGHNYEQYF
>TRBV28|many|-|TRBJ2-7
TGTGCCAGCAGCATACAGGAGGGCGACAGGGCCCTCTCCTACGAGCAGTACTTC
CASSIQEGDRALSYEQYF
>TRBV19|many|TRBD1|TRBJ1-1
TGTGCCAGTAAGCGGACAGGTGAAGCTTTCTTT
CASKRTGEAFF